Described below is a single T cell receptor beta chain sequence and its context. Its recognized antigen is unknown. Base quality data are lacking; no much larger clone is found one base away. This entry comes from a study of PD-L1 blockade in urothelial cancer (dated by TCRdb to the late 2010s). Some background on the complete study: Therapy was started in about 2014 for all patients, and atezolizumab 1,200 mg was administered intravenously every 3 weeks. About nine tenths of the roughly 29 patients were identified as males with urothelial cancer of bladder origin, and a prior smoking history was reported by 18 of 29 patients. An ECOG performance status of 0 or 1 was recorded for the patients, and 0 to 3 prior chemotherapy regimens had been received by the patients. Blood samples were analyzed at 3 weeks after treatment start (second dose) and at 6 weeks after treatment start. Blood samples gave median yields of approximately 130,000 T cells and 80,000 to 90,000 unique TCRs, along with a median clonality of around 0.08. Somatic, immune and clinical correlates of response to PD-L1 blockade with atezolizumab in urothelial cancer were the focus of an exploratory multi-omic analysis. Pretreatment tumor samples, along with matched peripheral blood serially collected before and after atezolizumab treatment, were subjected to TCR sequencing. Progression-free survival longer than 6 months counted as durable clinical benefit, and TCR features were additionally tested against both progression-free and overall survival. In the same patients, pretreatment tumors underwent whole exome sequencing and RNA sequencing in addition to TCR sequencing. Roughly nine patients achieved durable clinical benefit and about 19 did not. Around 29 patients had pretreatment blood TCR-seq, about 25 had at least one posttreatment blood collection, and about 25 had tumor TCR-seq. Results the study describes overall, beyond this receptor: At 3 weeks after the start of treatment, tumor-associated TCR clones in peripheral blood had expanded more in patients with durable benefit (n ≈ 24, p = 0.022). Improved progression-free and overall survival was associated with having pretreatment peripheral blood TCR clonality below the median. Small sample size (n of about 30) and many exploratory analyses mean the results are intended to be hypothesis-generating.

Synthetic TCR analog templates were spiked into each PCR so that absolute template abundance could be estimated from read counts. The immunoSEQ assay used bias-controlled V and J gene primers to amplify TCRbeta CDR3 regions from genomic DNA. Rearranged TCRbeta segments were sequenced at approximately 20X coverage. The authors' analysis ran thus. Sequencing errors were corrected by clustering and CDR3s were annotated against IMGT to assign V, D and J genes. Out-of-frame and stop-codon sequences were excluded, and only productive TCRbeta rearrangements were used in downstream analyses. Clonality was calculated as one minus the Shannon entropy normalized by the log of the number of unique productive sequences. Fisher's exact test with Benjamini-Hochberg correction, at a threshold of adjusted p below 0.01, was used to find clones that differed between time points or between blood and tumor. Here the immuneACCESS table is served through TCRdb, limited to in-frame sequences with V and J called. Missing clones are a known gap in these copies; in checked studies unresolved V genes cover under half, and the rest lacks a known reason. Clonal size and the V and J genes are those of that table, whereas D and trimming came from the DNA. This sample is represented by 50,000 or so clones; approximately 80% of them were singletons. The ten top clones hold 1% to 1.5% of the sample.

The time point label corresponds to: pretreatment peripheral blood. A total of some 30 patients with locally advanced or metastatic urothelial carcinoma, treated at Memorial Sloan Kettering on a trial protocol, made up the cohort. Peripheral blood mononuclear cells were collected pretreatment and during treatment, with between 1 and 8 total time points per patient. The Qiagen DNeasy Blood extraction kit was used to purify genomic DNA from total PBMCs and from tumor samples. PBMCs were collected pretreatment and during treatment, and were isolated and stored as previously described. Counted from cysteine to phenylalanine, this CDR3 has 14 amino acids. Only the CDR3 DNA is retained, 42 bases long and in frame from the first base. CDR1 and CDR2 are drawn from the germline V gene: SGDLS, YYNGEE. At the junction V is shortened by 1 base and J by 3 bases, with 9 bases in between.

The clonotype was recovered from a man aged 50-59 years with urothelial cancer. The sequencing here drew on PBMCs, taken around atezolizumab (anti-PD-L1) treatment. In this chain, TRBV9 is recombined with TRBJ2-3; no D gene is confidently identified. The nucleotides read TGTGCCAGCAGCGTACTGACAAATACAGATACGCAGTATTTT. The translation is CASSVLTNTDTQYF.